These 17 T cell receptor beta chains were sequenced from one sample in a study of T cell repertoires in cytomegalovirus infection. These receptors are not linked to any known antigen. MiXCR, applied by TCRdb to the reads, yields one record per CDR3 protein. The data contain about 130,000 distinct CDR3 sequences, more than 30% of them singletons. The sequenced sample was CD8+ T cells from cultured PBMCs, obtained from culture after CMV antigen stimulation. Source of these receptors: a human donor in good health (CMV status not recorded). Some clones in this sample may be carry-over from other donors' samples.

This clonotype has only a few counts. The V call is TRBV12-3 or TRBV12-4, the J call TRBJ2-1; 9 bases are shared with TRBD1. V shed 6 bases, J shed 2 bases, and the junction held 5 bases outside the gene matches. This CDR3 is built from 15 residues. The CDR3 DNA reads as TGTGCCAGCAGGCCCTGGGACAGGGCCTACAATGAGCAGTTCTTC. Protein product: CASRPWDRAYNEQFF.

The chain carries TRBV10-3 and TRBJ1-1; D gene ambiguous. Deletions cut 3 bases from V and 1 base from J, with 15 bases between. The CDR3 has 16 residues. CDR1 and CDR2 from the germline V gene are ENHRY and SYGVKD. CDR3 sequence: CAISDPDVSSNTEAFF. The CDR3 DNA follows: TGTGCCATCAGTGACCCTGACGTCAGCTCGAACACTGAAGCTTTCTTT.

The chain is built from TRBV7-2 and TRBJ2-7; 11 nucleotides match TRBD2. The CDR3 sequence is 15 residues long. The V segment lost 5 bases and the J segment 3 bases; nucleotides outside the gene matches: 6. CDR1 and CDR2 from the germline V gene are SGHTA and FQGNSA. CDR3 DNA sequence: TGTGCCAGCAGCCTACAGGGACTAGCGGTCTACGAGCAGTACTTC. It translates to CASSLQGLAVYEQYF.

This clonotype was seen repeatedly, ten times or more. J is TRBJ2-7 and V is TRBV12-3 or TRBV12-4, with D unclear. The CDR3 covers 11 residues. The V end was cut by 1 base, the J end by 6 bases, with 4 bases between. The chain's CDR3 is CASSLGSEQYF. CDR3 sequence (DNA): TGTGCCAGCAGTTTAGGGAGCGAGCAGTACTTC.

This clonotype has more than one count but fewer than ten. The chain links TRBV7-6 to TRBJ2-3, with TRBD2 matching over 8 bases. The CDR3 length is 19 residues. Germline assignment: CDR1 SGHVS and CDR2 FNYEAQ. V lost 5 bases to trimming and J lost 0 bases; unmatched junction nucleotides: 16. The CDR3 bases are TGTGCCAGCAGCCCAGGGGACGTAATCGGCGGGGGGAGCACAGATACGCAGTATTTT. Encoded protein: CASSPGDVIGGGSTDTQYF.

This clonotype was recorded many times. This chain joins TRBV7-2 and TRBJ1-1; a weak D match, TRBD1 (6 bases). V was cut by 3 bases and J by 8 bases, with 16 bases left in between. The germline V gene has CDR1 SGHTA and CDR2 FQGNSA. This CDR3 has 14 residues. The CDR3 is CASSFSGQFGEAFF. CDR3 nucleotide sequence: TGTGCCAGCAGCTTCTCAGGACAGTTCGGGGAAGCTTTCTTT.

This chain joins TRBV7-9 and TRBJ1-6; TRBD1 matches at 9 bases. The V gene's germline CDR1 is SEHNR and CDR2 FQNEAQ (reference sequence). V shed 5 bases, J shed 8 bases, and the junction held 7 bases outside the gene matches. The CDR3 is 15 residues long. In nucleotides, the CDR3 is TGTGCCAGCAGCCTAGGGGACAGGGCAGATTCACCCCTCCACTTT. It yields the protein CASSLGDRADSPLHF.

The chain recombines TRBV7-7 with TRBJ1-2; possible D gene TRBD1, 5 bases. The CDR3 extends over 11 amino acids. The V gene lost 4 bases and the J gene lost 8 bases, with 8 bases spanning the gap. From germline, CDR1 is SSHAT and CDR2 FNYEAQ (reference sequence). Written as DNA, the CDR3 is TGTGCCAGCAGCTCGCGGGGGGGCTACACCTTC. Translation: CASSSRGGYTF.

V is TRBV12-3 or TRBV12-4 and J is TRBJ1-1; D gene ambiguous. The CDR3 is made up of 15 amino acids. Trimming stripped 7 bases from V and 3 bases from J, with 18 bases between. Here the CDR3 reads CASNKGRLEYTEAFF. For the CDR3, the DNA is TGTGCCAGCAATAAAGGCCGATTAGAGTACACTGAAGCTTTCTTT.

Remarks on this clonotype: The junction and the germline gene differ at one end; a read error may be behind it. This chain joins TRBV7-6 and TRBJ2-1; 8 positions match TRBD2. Germline CDR1 and CDR2: SGHVS and FNYEAQ. This CDR3 is built from 16 residues. The chain's CDR3 is CASSLRVAGTYNEQFF. The CDR3 nucleotides read TGTGCTAGCAGCTTACGGGTAGCGGGGACCTACAATGAGCAGTTCTTC.

This clonotype was detected ten times or more. The J gene is TRBJ2-3, the V gene TRBV7-6; 11 bases match TRBD2. V was pared by 8 bases and J by 2 bases, with 6 bases of the junction left unmatched. The CDR3 has 15 amino acids. Germline-derived CDR1 and CDR2 are SGHVS and FNYEAQ. The CDR3 region has the DNA TGTGCCAGCGGAAAGGGACTAGCGGTCACAGATACGCAGTATTTT. Translation gives CASGKGLAVTDTQYF.

The V gene is TRBV12-3 or TRBV12-4, the J gene TRBJ1-3; TRBD1 agrees at 10 bases. V trimming: 6 bases; J trimming: 0 bases; junction bases outside the gene matches: 2. The CDR3 has 15 residues. CDR3 in amino acids: CASRDRGLSGNTIYF. In DNA, the CDR3 is TGTGCCAGCAGAGACAGGGGGCTCTCTGGAAACACCATATATTTT.

The genes are TRBV4-3 and TRBJ2-3; the match to TRBD2 covers 13 bases. CDR1 and CDR2 from the germline V gene are LGHNA and YSLEER. The length of the CDR3 is 17 residues. The ends lost 0 bases at V and 5 bases at J; junction bases unmatched: 5. In DNA, the CDR3 is TGCGCCAGCAGCCAAGAAACTAGCGGGGGGGCCAGAGATACGCAGTATTTT. This translates into CASSQETSGGARDTQYF.

The DNA of the CDR3 is TGCAGCGTTCTTGTGAGCCAGGGAGGGATGGATGGCTACACCTTC. This encodes CSVLVSQGGMDGYTF. This chain links TRBV29-1 with TRBJ1-2; D possibly corresponds to TRBD1 (5 bases). V lost 5 bases to trimming and J lost 6 bases, with 22 bases between them. This CDR3 region has 15 residues. Germline V gene data show CDR1 as SQVTM and CDR2 as ANQGSEA.

This clonotype was seen a single time. The chain links TRBV6-5 to TRBJ1-1, with D perhaps TRBD1 (6 bases). CDR3 length: 15 residues. CDR1 MNHEY and CDR2 SVGAGI come from the germline V gene. The ends were cut back, 0 bases at V and 0 bases at J, with 8 bases in the middle. The CDR3 protein is CASSYSDSMNTEAFF. The CDR3 region has the DNA TGTGCCAGCAGTTACTCGGACAGTATGAACACTGAAGCTTTCTTT.

This clonotype has only a few counts. V is TRBV6-5 and J is TRBJ1-2, with 7 bases aligning to TRBD1. CDR1 and CDR2 from the germline V gene are MNHEY and SVGAGI. V shed 6 bases, J shed 5 bases, and the junction held 15 bases outside the gene matches. The CDR3 sequence is 16 residues long. The CDR3, as DNA: TGTGCCAGCAGACCTCGGACAGGCCTAAGCCTATATGGCTACACCTTC. Its protein is CASRPRTGLSLYGYTF.

This chain connects TRBV10-3 to TRBJ2-7; a weak D match, TRBD1 (6 bases). There are 16 residues in the CDR3. V was cut by 7 bases and J by 0 bases, with 19 bases left in between. Germline V gene lookup returns CDR1 ENHRY and CDR2 SYGVKD. The CDR3 is CAIMGVEGRGSYEQYF. CDR3 nucleotide sequence: TGTGCCATCATGGGAGTTGAGGGCAGGGGCTCCTACGAGCAGTACTTC.